The 32 T cell receptor beta chains reported below all come from one sample, sequenced in a study of blood T cell repertoires in COVID-19. Only in-frame clones appear in the TCRdb table, and some are missing; sequencing was by immunoSEQ multiplex PCR. The table includes about 270,000 clones, 85% detected once. Sequenced sample: peripheral blood. Receptors were obtained from a woman in her 50s with active or convalescent COVID-19.

This chain links TRBV3-1 (or the pseudogene TRBV3-2) with TRBJ2-1; perhaps TRBD2 as D (5 bases). Looked up from germline, CDR1 is LGHDT and CDR2 is YNNKEL (reference sequence). Trimming shortened V by 4 bases and J by 7 bases, and 14 bases separated the two germline ends. The CDR3 extends over 14 amino acids. The CDR3 DNA follows: TGTGCCAGCAGCCCTGGGCCTAGCAAGAATGAGCAGTTCTTC. Translation gives CASSPGPSKNEQFF.

The genes are TRBV6-5 and TRBJ1-3; no clear D. CDR1 MNHEY and CDR2 SVGAGI come from the germline V gene. The CDR3 runs to 13 residues. V lost 5 bases, J lost 4 bases, and 9 bases lay in between. CDR3 amino acids: CASSPGWGNTIYF. The DNA for the CDR3 is TGTGCCAGCAGTCCGGGATGGGGAAACACCATATATTTT.

The chain carries TRBV5-1 and TRBJ2-1; no firm D call. The CDR3 loop spans 15 amino acids. Germline V CDR1 and CDR2: SGHRS, YFSETQ. The V gene lost 4 bases and the J gene lost 0 bases, with 11 bases spanning the gap. DNA of the CDR3: TGCGCCAGCAGCGGTGGCGGAAGCTCCTACAATGAGCAGTTCTTC. It encodes CASSGGGSSYNEQFF.

This chain uses TRBV5-1 with TRBJ1-4; D gene unclear. The CDR3 consists of 14 residues. V lost 5 bases, J lost 3 bases, and 11 bases lay in between. From germline, CDR1 is SGHRS and CDR2 YFSETQ. CDR3: CASSTLEPNEKLFF. The CDR3 nucleotides are TGCGCCAGCAGTACTTTAGAGCCTAATGAAAAACTGTTTTTT.

To note about this clone: The identical CDR3 is also encoded by other nucleotide sequences in the sample. J is TRBJ1-4 and V is TRBV5-1, with 7 positions matching TRBD1. The V gene end was trimmed by 3 bases and the J gene end by 3 bases; junction bases not matched to a gene: 2. The CDR3 runs 14 residues. Germline V gives CDR1 SGHRS, CDR2 YFSETQ. Here the CDR3 reads CASSSQGSNEKLFF. The CDR3 nucleotides are TGCGCCAGCAGCTCACAGGGGTCTAATGAAAAACTGTTTTTT.

This rearrangement joins TRBV7-9 to TRBJ2-5; D is unresolved. Germline assignment: CDR1 SEHNR and CDR2 FQNEAQ (reference sequence). Trimming removed 5 bases at V and 4 bases at J, with 11 bases between. There are 13 residues in the CDR3. CDR3: CASSRSYGETQYF. For the CDR3, the DNA is TGTGCCAGCAGCAGAAGCTACGGAGAGACCCAGTACTTC. The complete variable domain, with remaining parts taken from reference TRBV7-9 and TRBJ2-5, reads DTGVSQNPRHKITKRGQNVTFRCDPISEHNRLYWYRQTLGQGPEFLTYFQNEAQLEKSRLLSDRFSAERPKGSFSTLEIQRTEQGDSAMYLCASSRSYGETQYFGPGTRLLVL.

This chain connects TRBV27 to TRBJ1-2; possible D gene TRBD1, 6 bases. Germline loops: CDR1 MNHEY, CDR2 SMNVEV (reference sequence). Between the trimmed V and J ends, which lost 3 bases and 2 bases, there was a span of 13 bases. This CDR3 contains 15 residues. The DNA of the CDR3 is TGTGCCAGCAGTTTTCGTGACAGGCCCAACTATGGCTACACCTTC. It translates to CASSFRDRPNYGYTF.

This rearrangement joins TRBV5-4 to TRBJ2-2, with 8 bases fitting TRBD2. V trimming: 4 bases; J trimming: 6 bases; junction bases outside the gene matches: 14. This CDR3 region has 17 residues. Looked up from germline, CDR1 is SGHNT and CDR2 is YYREEE (reference sequence). CDR3 bases: TGTGCCAGCAGCCCCCCCCCAATGCGGGAGGTGGCCGGGGAGCTGTTTTTT. The encoded protein is CASSPPPMREVAGELFF.

In the case of this clone: Other DNA sequences in the same sample also yield this CDR3. The chain links TRBV29-1 to TRBJ2-7; the match to TRBD1 covers 7 bases. Germline V CDR1 and CDR2: SQVTM, ANQGSEA. The junction had 2 bases not matched to a gene; V was cut back by 4 bases and J by 2 bases. The CDR3 runs 12 residues. This CDR3 is CSVGQGAYEQYF. DNA for the CDR3: TGCAGCGTTGGACAGGGAGCCTACGAGCAGTACTTC.

This clone has only a few counts. The chain joins TRBV6-1 to TRBJ1-2; D may be TRBD1 (5 bases). Per the germline V gene, CDR1 is MNHNS and CDR2 is SASEGT. Trimming shortened V by 3 bases and J by 3 bases, and 11 bases separated the two germline ends. The CDR3 runs to 14 residues. The CDR3 spells CASSEGPWDYGYTF. The CDR3 DNA follows: TGTGCCAGCAGTGAGGGGCCATGGGACTATGGCTACACCTTC.

The chain uses TRBV1 and TRBJ2-2; the D call of TRBD2 is as the table states it, not checked on the DNA. TRBV1 is annotated as a pseudogene. The CDR3 sequence is 22 residues long. In DNA, the CDR3 is TGCACCAGCAGCCAAGATCGGGGGACTAGCGTCTATTTCAAAGCGAACACCGGGGAGCTGTTTTTT. This translates into CTSSQDRGTSVYFKANTGELFF.

The sample holds one count of this clone. As DNA, the CDR3 is TGTGCCAGCAGCCAAGCCGGCGGGAGGGGCTCCTACAATGAGCAGTTCTTC. Residues: CASSQAGGRGSYNEQFF. V usage is TRBV3-1 (or the pseudogene TRBV3-2) and J usage is TRBJ2-1; 9 bases agree with TRBD2. V dropped 1 base and J dropped 0; count of bases not matched to a gene: 4. Per germline, CDR1 LGHDT and CDR2 YNNKEL (reference sequence). The CDR3 runs 17 residues.

This chain joins TRBV28 and TRBJ1-5; 10 nucleotides agree with TRBD1. J was trimmed by 0 bases and V by 4 bases; bases with no gene match: 6. This CDR3 is built from 17 residues. The germline V gene has CDR1 MDHEN and CDR2 SYDVKM. CDR3 sequence reads: CASSSRQGAYSNQPQHF. The DNA of the CDR3 is TGTGCCAGCAGTTCCAGACAGGGGGCCTATAGCAATCAGCCCCAGCATTTT.

This chain uses TRBV27 with TRBJ1-2; 9 bases are shared with TRBD1. CDR3 length: 14 amino acids. V lost 3 bases, J lost 7 bases, and 6 bases stayed unmatched. Germline CDR1 and CDR2: MNHEY and SMNVEV (reference sequence). The CDR3 DNA is TGTGCCAGCAGTTTGCGGGACAGGGAGAGTGGCTACACCTTC. As protein: CASSLRDRESGYTF.

In its sample, this clone was seen once. The J gene is TRBJ1-1, the V gene TRBV5-1, with TRBD1 matching 8 bases. Germline CDR1 and CDR2: SGHRS and YFSETQ. The CDR3 has 14 amino acids. V trimming: 4 bases; J trimming: 1 base; junction bases outside the gene matches: 3. The CDR3 coding sequence is TGCGCCAGCAGCCTGGGACAGGAGAACACTGAAGCTTTCTTT. This codes for CASSLGQENTEAFF.

The chain uses TRBV7-8 and TRBJ2-7, with D possibly being TRBD1 (5 bases). The V end was cut by 5 bases, the J end by 5 bases, with 16 bases between. Germline CDR1 SGHVS, CDR2 FQNEAQ. This CDR3 is 14 amino acids long. The CDR3 DNA reads TGTGCCAGCAGCCCGAGACAGCGAGGCCACGAGCAGTACTTC. It specifies CASSPRQRGHEQYF.

The V and J genes are TRBV30 and TRBJ1-4, with unresolved D. This CDR3 is built from 14 residues. CDR1 is GTSNPN, CDR2 SVGIG, per germline (reference sequence). V gave up 8 bases and J gave up 1 base, with 14 bases separating them. CDR3 DNA: TGTGCCACCCCAGGCGGGCAAACTAATGAAAAACTGTTTTTT. It is translated as CATPGGQTNEKLFF.

The V call is TRBV7-6, the J call TRBJ2-7, with a possible D match to TRBD2 (6 bases). V lost 0 bases and J 0 bases, leaving 15 bases between the germline ends. CDR1 SGHVS and CDR2 FNYEAQ come from the germline V gene. The CDR3 consists of 17 residues. The CDR3 sequence: CASSLALGLASSYEQYF. DNA for the CDR3: TGTGCCAGCAGCTTAGCGCTAGGTCTAGCGAGCTCCTACGAGCAGTACTTC.

The genes are TRBV5-4 and TRBJ2-1, with 12 bases matching TRBD2. Trimming at V came to 0 bases and at J to 7 bases, leaving 5 bases not matched to a gene. CDR3 length: 16 amino acids. CDR1 is SGHNT, CDR2 YYREEE, per germline (reference sequence). CDR3 bases: TGTGCCAGCAGCTTGGGGGGACTAGCGGGTTGGAATGAGCAGTTCTTC. The encoded protein is CASSLGGLAGWNEQFF.

This chain links TRBV4-1 with TRBJ1-1; TRBD1 agrees at 7 bases. Trimming took 3 bases from V and 6 from J; bases not matched to a gene: 7. CDR3 size: 14 residues. CDR1 MGHRA and CDR2 YSYEKL come from the germline V gene. The CDR3 DNA reads TGCGCCAGCAGCCAGTCACAGGGGTACGCTGAAGCTTTCTTT. Translating gives CASSQSQGYAEAFF.

The chain uses TRBV2 and TRBJ2-7, with D maybe TRBD2 (5 bases). The germline gives CDR1 SNHLY, CDR2 FYNNEI. V lost 2 bases and J lost 6, with 17 bases in between. This CDR3 is 15 amino acids long. The CDR3 DNA is TGTGCCAGCAGTGAAAAGACTCGAGGGCCAGGCGAGCAGTACTTC. Translation gives CASSEKTRGPGEQYF.

The V gene is TRBV2, the J gene TRBJ2-1; possibly TRBD2 for D (5 bases). Deletions cut 3 bases from V and 5 bases from J, with 14 bases between. The CDR3 has 15 residues. Germline values: CDR1 SNHLY, CDR2 FYNNEI. CDR3 protein: CASSDSLARHNEQFF. The CDR3, as DNA: TGTGCCAGCAGTGACAGTCTAGCTCGTCACAATGAGCAGTTCTTC.

This chain links TRBV24-1 with TRBJ2-5; TRBD1 aligns across 9 bases. The CDR3 has 16 residues. Germline values: CDR1 KGHDR, CDR2 SFDVKD. The junction had 8 bases not matched to a gene; V was cut back by 2 bases and J by 5 bases. The CDR3, as DNA: TGTGCCACCAGTGATTGGAACACAGGGGGCTCGGAGACCCAGTACTTC. Encoded protein: CATSDWNTGGSETQYF.

V usage is TRBV7-8 and J usage is TRBJ2-1, with D unclear. This CDR3 is 17 amino acids long. The V end lost 2 bases, the J end lost 7 bases, and 21 bases lay between the germline ends. Germline lookup yields CDR1 SGHVS and CDR2 FQNEAQ. Written as DNA, the CDR3 is TGTGCCAGCAGCTTAAGCGTTAAACTTAGCCCCATAAATGAGCAGTTCTTC. This codes for CASSLSVKLSPINEQFF.

This rearrangement joins TRBV27 to TRBJ2-7; D perhaps matches TRBD1 (6 bases). CDR1 is MNHEY and CDR2 is SMNVEV in the germline V gene (reference sequence). This CDR3 has 15 residues. Deletions cut 6 bases from V and 0 bases from J, with 15 bases between. CDR3: CASSLFGQLSYEQYF. As DNA, the CDR3 is TGTGCCAGCAGCCTGTTCGGACAGCTCTCCTACGAGCAGTACTTC.

CDR3: CASSYPGESGEQYF. The CDR3 DNA follows: TGTGCCAGCAGCTACCCGGGAGAAAGTGGGGAGCAGTACTTC. The genes are TRBV5-6 and TRBJ2-7; TRBD2 might be the D (6 bases). Trimming stripped 3 bases from V and 7 bases from J, with 17 bases between. CDR3 length: 14 residues. Per germline, CDR1 SGHDT and CDR2 YYEEEE. The complete variable domain, with remaining parts taken from reference TRBV5-6 and TRBJ2-7, reads DAGVTQSPTHLIKTRGQQVTLRCSPKSGHDTVSWYQQALGQGPQFIFQYYEEEERQRGNFPDRFSGHQFPNYSSELNVNALLLGDSALYLCASSYPGESGEQYFGPGTRLTVT.

The chain recombines TRBV18 with TRBJ1-3; 9 bases line up with TRBD1. The V segment lost 5 bases and the J segment 2 bases; nucleotides outside the gene matches: 7. The germline V gene encodes CDR1 KGHSH and CDR2 LQKENI. The CDR3 is 16 residues long. The CDR3 here is CASSTGTGTAGNTIYF. The DNA of the CDR3 is TGTGCCAGCTCAACCGGGACAGGGACTGCTGGAAACACCATATATTTT.

CDR3 in DNA: TGTGCCAGCAGCCGAGAAAGATACGACAGAATTCGAGAGACCCAGTACTTC. This gives the protein CASSRERYDRIRETQYF. This chain uses TRBV7-9 with TRBJ2-5, with a weak D call TRBD1 (5 bases). This CDR3 spans 17 amino acids. Trimming pared 5 bases from V and 4 bases from J, leaving 23 bases between. Germline V gene sequence: CDR1 SEHNR, CDR2 FQNEAQ (reference sequence).

CDR3 DNA: TGTGCCACCCAAACAAAGACTAGCGGGATGGACGAGCAGTACTTC. Protein sequence: CATQTKTSGMDEQYF. The chain has TRBV2 and TRBJ2-7, with 11 bases matching TRBD2. CDR3 size: 15 residues. Germline lookup yields CDR1 SNHLY and CDR2 FYNNEI. The junction had 13 bases not matched to a gene; V was cut back by 10 bases and J by 5 bases.

This clone is a singleton in its sample. The chain combines TRBV11-3 with TRBJ1-1; possibly TRBD1 for D (6 bases). V dropped 5 bases and J dropped 6 bases, with 22 bases sitting between them. The CDR3 contains 16 residues. Germline values: CDR1 SGHNT, CDR2 YENEEA. The CDR3 nucleotides read TGTGCCAGCAGCCTCCTTCCACAGGGAATCTCCCCTGAAGCTTTCTTT. Encoded protein: CASSLLPQGISPEAFF.

This rearrangement joins TRBV10-3 to TRBJ1-1; D not certain. Germline assignment: CDR1 ENHRY and CDR2 SYGVKD. Trimming shortened V by 0 bases and J by 1 base, and 9 bases separated the two germline ends. The CDR3 extends over 15 amino acids. CDR3 sequence (DNA): TGTGCCATCAGTGAGTCGAGGCCGACGAACACTGAAGCTTTCTTT. Translated, it gives CAISESRPTNTEAFF.

CDR3 sequence: CASSVSWGAYEQYF. The CDR3 bases are TGTGCCAGCAGCGTATCTTGGGGGGCCTACGAGCAGTACTTC. The chain uses TRBV9 and TRBJ2-7; D perhaps matches TRBD2 (6 bases). This CDR3 is 14 amino acids long. Between the trimmed V and J ends, which lost 1 base and 2 bases, there was a span of 10 bases. Germline V gene lookup returns CDR1 SGDLS and CDR2 YYNGEE.